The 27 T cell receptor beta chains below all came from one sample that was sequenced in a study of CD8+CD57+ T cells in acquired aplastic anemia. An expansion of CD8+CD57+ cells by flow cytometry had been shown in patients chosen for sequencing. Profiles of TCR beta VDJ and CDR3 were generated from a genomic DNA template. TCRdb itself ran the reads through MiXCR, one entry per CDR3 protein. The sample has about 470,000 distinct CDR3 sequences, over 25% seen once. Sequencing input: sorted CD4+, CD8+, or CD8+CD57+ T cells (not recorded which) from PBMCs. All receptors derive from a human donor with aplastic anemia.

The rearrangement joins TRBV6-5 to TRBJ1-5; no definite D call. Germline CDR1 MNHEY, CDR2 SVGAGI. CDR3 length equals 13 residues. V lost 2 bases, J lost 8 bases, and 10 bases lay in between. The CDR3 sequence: CASSYEGGKPQHF. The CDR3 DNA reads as TGTGCCAGCAGTTACGAAGGTGGGAAGCCCCAGCATTTT.

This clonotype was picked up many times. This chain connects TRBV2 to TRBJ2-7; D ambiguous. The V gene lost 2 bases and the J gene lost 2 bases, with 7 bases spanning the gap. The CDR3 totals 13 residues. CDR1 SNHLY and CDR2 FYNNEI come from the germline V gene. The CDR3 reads CASSENGPYEQYF. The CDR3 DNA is TGTGCCAGCAGTGAAAACGGCCCCTACGAGCAGTACTTC. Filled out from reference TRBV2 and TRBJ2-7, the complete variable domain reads EPEVTQTPSHQVTQMGQEVILRCVPISNHLYFYWYRQILGQKVEFLVSFYNNEISEKSEIFDDQFSVERPDGSNFTLKIRSTKLEDSAMYFCASSENGPYEQYFGPGTRLTVT.

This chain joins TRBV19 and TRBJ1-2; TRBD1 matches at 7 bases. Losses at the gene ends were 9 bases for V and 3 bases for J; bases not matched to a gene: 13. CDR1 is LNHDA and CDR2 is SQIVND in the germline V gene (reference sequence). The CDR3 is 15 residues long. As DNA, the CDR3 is TGTGCCAGCACTTACCAAGGGGGCGCCGACTATGGCTACACCTTC. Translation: CASTYQGGADYGYTF.

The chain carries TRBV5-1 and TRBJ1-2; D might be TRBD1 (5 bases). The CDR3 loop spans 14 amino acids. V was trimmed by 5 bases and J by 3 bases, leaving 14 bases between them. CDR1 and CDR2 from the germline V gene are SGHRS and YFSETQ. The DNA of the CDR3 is TGCGCCAGCAGACTCGGAGGGGACGACTATGGCTACACCTTC. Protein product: CASRLGGDDYGYTF.

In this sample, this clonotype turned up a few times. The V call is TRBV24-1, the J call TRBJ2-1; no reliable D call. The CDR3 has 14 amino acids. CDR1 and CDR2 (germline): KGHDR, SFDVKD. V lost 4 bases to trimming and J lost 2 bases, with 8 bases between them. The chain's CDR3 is CATSDQTPYNEQFF. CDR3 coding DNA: TGTGCCACCAGTGACCAGACCCCCTACAATGAGCAGTTCTTC.

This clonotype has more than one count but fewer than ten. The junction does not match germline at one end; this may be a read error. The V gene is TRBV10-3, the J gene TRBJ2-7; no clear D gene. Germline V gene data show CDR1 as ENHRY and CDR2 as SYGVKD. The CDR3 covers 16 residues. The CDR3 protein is CASSYSPGSLSYEQYF. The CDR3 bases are TGTGCCAGCAGTTACTCCCCCGGGTCCCTATCCTACGAGCAGTACTTC.

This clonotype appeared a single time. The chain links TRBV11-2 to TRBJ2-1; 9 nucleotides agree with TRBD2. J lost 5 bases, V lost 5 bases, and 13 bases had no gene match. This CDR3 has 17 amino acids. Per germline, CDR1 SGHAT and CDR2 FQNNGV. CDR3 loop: CASSKNSAGGSNNEQFF. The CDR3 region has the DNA TGTGCCAGCAGCAAAAATTCGGCGGGGGGGTCGAACAATGAGCAGTTCTTC. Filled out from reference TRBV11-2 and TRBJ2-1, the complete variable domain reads EAGVAQSPRYKIIEKRQSVAFWCNPISGHATLYWYQQILGQGPKLLIQFQNNGVVDDSQLPKDRFSAERLKGVDSTLKIQPAKLEDSAVYLCASSKNSAGGSNNEQFFGPGTRLTVL.

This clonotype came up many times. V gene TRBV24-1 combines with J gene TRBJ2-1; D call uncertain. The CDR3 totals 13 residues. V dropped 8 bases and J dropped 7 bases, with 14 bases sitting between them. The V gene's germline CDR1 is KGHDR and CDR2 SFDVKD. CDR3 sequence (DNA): TGTGCCACCAACGGGCTAATTGAGAATGAGCAGTTCTTC. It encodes CATNGLIENEQFF.

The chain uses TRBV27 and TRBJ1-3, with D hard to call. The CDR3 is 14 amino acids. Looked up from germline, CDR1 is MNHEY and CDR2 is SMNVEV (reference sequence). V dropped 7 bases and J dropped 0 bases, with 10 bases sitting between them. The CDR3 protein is CASMATHSGNTIYF. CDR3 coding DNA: TGTGCCAGCATGGCGACCCACTCTGGAAACACCATATATTTT.

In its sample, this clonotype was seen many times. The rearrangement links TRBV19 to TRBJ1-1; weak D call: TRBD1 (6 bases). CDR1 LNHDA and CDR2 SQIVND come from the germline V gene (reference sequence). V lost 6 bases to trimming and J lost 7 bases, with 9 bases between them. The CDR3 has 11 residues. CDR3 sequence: CASSRGFEAFF. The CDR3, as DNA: TGTGCCAGTAGCAGGGGTTTTGAAGCTTTCTTT. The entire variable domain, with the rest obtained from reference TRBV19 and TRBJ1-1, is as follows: DGGITQSPKYLFRKEGQNVTLSCEQNLNHDAMYWYRQDPGQGLRLIYYSQIVNDFQKGDIAEGYSVSREKKESFPLTVTSAQKNPTAFYLCASSRGFEAFFGQGTRLTVV.

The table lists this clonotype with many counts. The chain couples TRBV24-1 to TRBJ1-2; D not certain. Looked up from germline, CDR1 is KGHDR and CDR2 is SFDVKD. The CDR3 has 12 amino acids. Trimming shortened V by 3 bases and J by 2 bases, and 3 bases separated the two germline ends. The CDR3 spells CATSDDNYGYTF. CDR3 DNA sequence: TGTGCCACCAGTGATGACAACTATGGCTACACCTTC.

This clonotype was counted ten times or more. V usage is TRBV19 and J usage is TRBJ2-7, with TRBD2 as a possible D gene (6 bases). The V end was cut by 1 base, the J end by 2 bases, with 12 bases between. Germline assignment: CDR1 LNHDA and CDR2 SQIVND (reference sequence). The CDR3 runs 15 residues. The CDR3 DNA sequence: TGTGCCAGTAGTATAGTGGGGGGTTCGGCCTACGAGCAGTACTTC. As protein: CASSIVGGSAYEQYF.

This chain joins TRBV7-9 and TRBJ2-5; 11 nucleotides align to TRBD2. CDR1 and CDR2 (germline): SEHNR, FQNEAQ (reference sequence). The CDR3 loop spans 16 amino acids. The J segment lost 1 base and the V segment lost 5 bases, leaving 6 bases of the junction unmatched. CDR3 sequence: CASSTGLAAVQETQYF. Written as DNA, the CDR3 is TGTGCCAGCAGCACGGGACTAGCGGCGGTCCAAGAGACCCAGTACTTC.

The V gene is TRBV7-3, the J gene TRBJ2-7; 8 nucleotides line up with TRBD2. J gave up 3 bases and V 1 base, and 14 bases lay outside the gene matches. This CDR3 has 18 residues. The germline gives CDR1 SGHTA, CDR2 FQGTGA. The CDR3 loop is CASSLISLGLEINYEQYF. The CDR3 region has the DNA TGTGCCAGCAGCTTAATTTCCCTGGGACTAGAAATAAACTACGAGCAGTACTTC.

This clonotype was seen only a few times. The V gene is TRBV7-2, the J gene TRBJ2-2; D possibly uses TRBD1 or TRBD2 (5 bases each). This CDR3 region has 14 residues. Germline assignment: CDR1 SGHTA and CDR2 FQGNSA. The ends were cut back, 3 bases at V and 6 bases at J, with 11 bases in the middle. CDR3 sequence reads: CASSFTRGSGELFF. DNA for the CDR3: TGTGCCAGCAGCTTCACTAGGGGATCCGGGGAGCTGTTTTTT.

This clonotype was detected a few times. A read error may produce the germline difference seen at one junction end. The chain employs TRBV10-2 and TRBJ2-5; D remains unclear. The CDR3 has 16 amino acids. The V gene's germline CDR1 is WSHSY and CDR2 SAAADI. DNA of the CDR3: TGTGCCAGCAGTGACATGGCGGAGATGGAACAAGAGACCCAGTACTTC. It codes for CASSDMAEMEQETQYF.

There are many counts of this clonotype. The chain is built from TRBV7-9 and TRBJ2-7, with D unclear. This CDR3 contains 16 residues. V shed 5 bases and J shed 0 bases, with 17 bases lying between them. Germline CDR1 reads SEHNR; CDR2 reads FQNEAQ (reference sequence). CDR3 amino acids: CASSLGLGLRSYEQYF. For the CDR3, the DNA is TGTGCCAGCAGCCTAGGCCTCGGATTACGCTCCTACGAGCAGTACTTC. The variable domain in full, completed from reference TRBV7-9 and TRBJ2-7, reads DTGVSQNPRHKITKRGQNVTFRCDPISEHNRLYWYRQTLGQGPEFLTYFQNEAQLEKSRLLSDRFSAERPKGSFSTLEIQRTEQGDSAMYLCASSLGLGLRSYEQYFGPGTRLTVT.

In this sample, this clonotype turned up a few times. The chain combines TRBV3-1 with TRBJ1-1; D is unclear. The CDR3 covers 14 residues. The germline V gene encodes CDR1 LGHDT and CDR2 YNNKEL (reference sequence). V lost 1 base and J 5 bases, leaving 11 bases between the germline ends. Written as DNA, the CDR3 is TGTGCCAGCAGCCAAGCTTCCCGGGAGACTGAAGCTTTCTTT. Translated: CASSQASRETEAFF.

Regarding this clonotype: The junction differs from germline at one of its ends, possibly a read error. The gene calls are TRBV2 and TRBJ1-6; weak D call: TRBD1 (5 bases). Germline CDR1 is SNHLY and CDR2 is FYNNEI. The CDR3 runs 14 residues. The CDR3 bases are TGTGCCAGTTTCCGGGACTCCTTAAATTCGCCCCTCCACTTT. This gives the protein CASFRDSLNSPLHF. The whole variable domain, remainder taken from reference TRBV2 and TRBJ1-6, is EPEVTQTPSHQVTQMGQEVILRCVPISNHLYFYWYRQILGQKVEFLVSFYNNEISEKSEIFDDQFSVERPDGSNFTLKIRSTKLEDSAMYFCASFRDSLNSPLHFGNGTRLTVT.

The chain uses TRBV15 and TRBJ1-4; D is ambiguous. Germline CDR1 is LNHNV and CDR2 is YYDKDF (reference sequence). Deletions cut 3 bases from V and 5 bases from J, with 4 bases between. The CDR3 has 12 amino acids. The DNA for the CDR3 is TGTGCCACCAGCAGGCAGAATGAAAAACTGTTTTTT. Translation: CATSRQNEKLFF. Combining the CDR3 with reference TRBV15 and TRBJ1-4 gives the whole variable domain DAMVIQNPRYQVTQFGKPVTLSCSQTLNHNVMYWYQQKSSQAPKLLFHYYDKDFNNEADTPDNFQSRRPNTSFCFLDIRSPGLGDTAMYLCATSRQNEKLFFGSGTQLSVL.

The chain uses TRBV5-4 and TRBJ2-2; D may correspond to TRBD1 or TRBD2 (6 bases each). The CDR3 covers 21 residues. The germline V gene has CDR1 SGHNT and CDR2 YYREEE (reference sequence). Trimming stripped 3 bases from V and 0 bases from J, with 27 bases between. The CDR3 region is CASSWGDPWGPIKPNTGELFF. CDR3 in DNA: TGTGCCAGCAGCTGGGGGGATCCGTGGGGGCCCATCAAACCGAACACCGGGGAGCTGTTTTTT. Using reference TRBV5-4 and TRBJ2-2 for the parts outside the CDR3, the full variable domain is ETGVTQSPTHLIKTRGQQVTLRCSSQSGHNTVSWYQQALGQGPQFIFQYYREEENGRGNFPPRFSGLQFPNYSSELNVNALELDDSALYLCASSWGDPWGPIKPNTGELFFGEGSRLTVL.

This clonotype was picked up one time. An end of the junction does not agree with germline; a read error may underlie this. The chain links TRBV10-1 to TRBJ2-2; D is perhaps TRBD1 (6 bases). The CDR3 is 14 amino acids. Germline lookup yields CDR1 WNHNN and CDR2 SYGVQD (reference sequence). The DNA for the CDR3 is TGCGCCAGCAGTGAAGGCCAGGGGAACGGGGCGCTGTTTTTT. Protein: CASSEGQGNGALFF.

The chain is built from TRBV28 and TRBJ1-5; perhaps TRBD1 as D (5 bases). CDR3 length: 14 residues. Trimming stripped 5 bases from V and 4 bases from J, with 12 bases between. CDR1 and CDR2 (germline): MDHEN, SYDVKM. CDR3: CASSPDSFNQPQHF. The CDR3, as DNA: TGTGCCAGCAGTCCTGACAGCTTTAATCAGCCCCAGCATTTT.

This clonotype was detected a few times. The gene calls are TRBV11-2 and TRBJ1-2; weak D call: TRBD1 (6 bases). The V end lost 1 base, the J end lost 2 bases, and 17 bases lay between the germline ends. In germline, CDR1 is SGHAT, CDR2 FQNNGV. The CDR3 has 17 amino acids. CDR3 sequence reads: CASSLGGFWGRNYGYTF. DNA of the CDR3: TGTGCCAGCAGCTTAGGAGGTTTTTGGGGGCGCAACTATGGCTACACCTTC.

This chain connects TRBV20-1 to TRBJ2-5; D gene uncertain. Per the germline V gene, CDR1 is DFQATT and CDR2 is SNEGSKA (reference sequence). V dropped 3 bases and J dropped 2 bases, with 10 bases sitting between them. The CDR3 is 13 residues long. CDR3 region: CSASLPRQETQYF. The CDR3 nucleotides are TGCAGTGCTAGTCTACCCAGGCAAGAGACCCAGTACTTC.

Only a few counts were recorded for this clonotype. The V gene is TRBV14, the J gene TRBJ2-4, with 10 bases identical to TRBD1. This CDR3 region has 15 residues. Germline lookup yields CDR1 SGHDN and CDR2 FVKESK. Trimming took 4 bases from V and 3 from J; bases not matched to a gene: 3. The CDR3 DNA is TGTGCCAGCAGCCGAAGGACAGGGGGCAAAAACATTCAGTACTTC. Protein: CASSRRTGGKNIQYF.

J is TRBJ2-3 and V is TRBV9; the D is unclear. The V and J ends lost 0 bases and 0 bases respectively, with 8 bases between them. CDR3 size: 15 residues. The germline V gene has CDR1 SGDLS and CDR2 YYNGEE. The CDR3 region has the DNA TGTGCCAGCAGCGTAGTCGTGGGGAGCACAGATACGCAGTATTTT. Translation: CASSVVVGSTDTQYF.